Listed here is a single TCR beta chain. This clone is a singleton in its sample. Its antigen is currently not known. It has no much larger one-base neighbor in the sample; base qualities were not kept. This sample is drawn from a study of blood T cell repertoires in COVID-19 (dated by TCRdb to 2020 to 2021). In terms of the full investigation: Collaborator samples came from the United States, Italy and Spain and covered acute and convalescent phases of COVID-19. The dataset comprised deeply sampled blood TCRbeta repertoires from subjects exposed to, actively infected with, or recovered from COVID-19. The material from the prospective study consisted of cDNA or gDNA derived from T cells, B-cell-depleted T cells, or PBMCs. HLA class I and class II types, where available, came from metadata supplied by the sample provider rather than from assay-based typing. The samples were drawn from two sources: the first 160 participants of the ongoing ImmuneRACE study, and fewer than 1,500 subjects contributed by 6 global collaborators. The sample metadata nearly always contained a de-identified subject ID, COVID-19 status, age in years and sex. The repertoires were released in a freely available public database meant as a resource for research on the immune response to SARS-CoV-2. What the authors observed across the whole study: The quantity of clinical and demographic metadata differed by source and by participant and was supplied without curation.

Trimming accounts for 5 bases at V and 1 base at J, while the number of junction bases matched to no gene is 3. As encoded in the germline V gene, CDR1 is SGHTA while CDR2 is FQGNSA. Counted from cysteine to phenylalanine, this CDR3 has 14 amino acids. The retained sequence is limited to the CDR3, 42 bases, with the frame set at the first base. Collaborating institutions collected whole blood in K2EDTA tubes following their own protocols. For TCRbeta analysis, collaborator samples were shipped as frozen whole blood, as isolated PBMCs, or as DNA extracted from either sample type. TCRbeta CDR3 regions were amplified from genomic DNA using the immunoSEQ Assay, a bias-controlled multiplex PCR. The original pipeline was this. The number of nucleated cells in each sample was estimated from the amplification of reference gene primers within the assay. Sequence reads were collapsed and filtered to measure the absolute abundance of every unique TCRbeta CDR3 rearrangement. For each sample, productive Simpson clonality was calculated by taking the square root of Simpson's diversity index across productive rearrangements. In TCRdb, the immuneACCESS table is reduced to in-frame sequences with V and J assigned. These tables do not hold every clone; where another copy was compared, an unresolved V gene accounts for under half, and the others remain unexplained. The D gene and trimming were derived from the DNA, and the V and J assignments and clone size from that table. The sample profile shows tens of thousands of clones; more than 80% of them were found once. Of the sample, roughly 30% is held by the ten largest clones.

Material: peripheral blood. The chain links TRBV7-2 with TRBJ2-5; the central 8 bases match TRBD2. The TCR originated in a man over 45 with active or convalescent COVID-19. The DNA reads as follows: TGTGCCAGCAGCCCAAGCGGGGGCCAAGAGACCCAGTACTTC. It translates as CASSPSGGQETQYF.